The source of this T cell receptor (beta chain) is a study of T cell repertoires in cytomegalovirus infection. Looking at the study overall: Signatures in public TCR beta sequences pointed to both CMV infection and matching HLA type. General study findings and limits: HLA-C-restricted CMV clonotypes gave the most frequent clonotype in two of eight donors. Pooled public TCR beta family frequency picked out CMV carriers with the relevant HLA.

The V gene lost 7 bases and the J gene lost 5 bases, with 13 bases spanning the gap. This CDR3 spans 13 amino acids. Germline assignment: CDR1 SGHRS and CDR2 YFSETQ. TCRdb fed the reads into MiXCR, producing one record per CDR3 protein. The sample records around 210,000 distinct CDR3 sequences, 6% to 8% being singletons. Details on this clonotype: Its antigen remains unidentified.

The specimen was PBMCs. The origin of this receptor is a human donor in good health (CMV status not recorded). Some clones in this sample may be carry-over from other donors' samples. The chain carries TRBV5-1 and TRBJ2-4, with D hard to call. Here the CDR3 DNA reads TGCGCCAGCCGAGACGGTCCTGAAAACATTCAGTACTTC. This encodes CASRDGPENIQYF.